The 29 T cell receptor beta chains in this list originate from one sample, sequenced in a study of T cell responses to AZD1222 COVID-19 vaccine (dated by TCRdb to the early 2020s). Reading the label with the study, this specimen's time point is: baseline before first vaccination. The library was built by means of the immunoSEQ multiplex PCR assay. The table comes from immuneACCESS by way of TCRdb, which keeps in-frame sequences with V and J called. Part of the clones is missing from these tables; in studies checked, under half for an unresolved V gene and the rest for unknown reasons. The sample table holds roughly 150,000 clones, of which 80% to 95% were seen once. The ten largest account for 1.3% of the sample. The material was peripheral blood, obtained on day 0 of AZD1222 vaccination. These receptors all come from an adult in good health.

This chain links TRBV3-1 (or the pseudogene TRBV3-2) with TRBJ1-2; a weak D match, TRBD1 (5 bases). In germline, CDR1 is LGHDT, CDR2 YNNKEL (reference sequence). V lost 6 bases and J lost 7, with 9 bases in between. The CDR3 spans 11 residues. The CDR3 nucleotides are TGTGCCAGCAGTTTGGGGGGTGGCTACACCTTC. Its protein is CASSLGGGYTF.

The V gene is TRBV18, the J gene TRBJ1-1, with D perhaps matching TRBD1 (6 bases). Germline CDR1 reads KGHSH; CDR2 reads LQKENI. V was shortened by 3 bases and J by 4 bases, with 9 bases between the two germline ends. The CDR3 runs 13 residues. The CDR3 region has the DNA TGTGCCAGCTCACCTGGACAGCCCACTGAAGCTTTCTTT. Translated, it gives CASSPGQPTEAFF.

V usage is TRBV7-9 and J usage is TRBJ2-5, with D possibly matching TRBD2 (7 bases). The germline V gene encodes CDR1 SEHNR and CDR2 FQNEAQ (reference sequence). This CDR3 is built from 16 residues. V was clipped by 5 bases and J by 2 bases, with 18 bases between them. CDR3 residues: CASSPLWRGLQETQYF. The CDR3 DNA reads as TGTGCCAGCAGCCCCTTATGGCGGGGGCTTCAAGAGACCCAGTACTTC. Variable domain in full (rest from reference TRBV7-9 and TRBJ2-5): DTGVSQNPRHKITKRGQNVTFRCDPISEHNRLYWYRQTLGQGPEFLTYFQNEAQLEKSRLLSDRFSAERPKGSFSTLEIQRTEQGDSAMYLCASSPLWRGLQETQYFGPGTRLLVL.

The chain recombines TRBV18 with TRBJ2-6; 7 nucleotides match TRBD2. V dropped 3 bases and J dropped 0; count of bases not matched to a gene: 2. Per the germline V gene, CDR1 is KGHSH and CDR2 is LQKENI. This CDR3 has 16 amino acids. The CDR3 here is CASSPPGGSGANVLTF. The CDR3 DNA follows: TGTGCCAGCTCACCCCCGGGAGGCTCTGGGGCCAACGTCCTGACTTTC.

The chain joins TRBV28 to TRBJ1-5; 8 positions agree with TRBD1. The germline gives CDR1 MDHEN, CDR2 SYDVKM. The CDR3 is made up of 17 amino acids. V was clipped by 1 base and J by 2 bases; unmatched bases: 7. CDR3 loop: CASSLSDRGSGNQPQHF. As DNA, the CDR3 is TGTGCCAGCAGTTTATCAGACAGGGGTAGTGGCAATCAGCCCCAGCATTTT.

The CDR3 protein is CASSLSDWHLSTIYF. The DNA of the CDR3 is TGTGCCAGCAGCTTAAGCGACTGGCACTTGAGCACCATATATTTT. J is TRBJ1-3 and V is TRBV7-9; no definite D call. The CDR3 loop spans 15 amino acids. From germline, CDR1 is SEHNR and CDR2 FQNEAQ (reference sequence). The V end lost 2 bases, the J end lost 9 bases, and 17 bases lay between the germline ends.

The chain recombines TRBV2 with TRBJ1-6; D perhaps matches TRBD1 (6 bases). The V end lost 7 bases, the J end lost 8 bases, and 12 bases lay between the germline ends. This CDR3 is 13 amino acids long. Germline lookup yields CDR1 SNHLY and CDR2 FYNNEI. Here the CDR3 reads CASKGETYSPLHF. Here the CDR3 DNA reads TGTGCCAGCAAGGGGGAGACCTATTCACCCCTCCACTTT.

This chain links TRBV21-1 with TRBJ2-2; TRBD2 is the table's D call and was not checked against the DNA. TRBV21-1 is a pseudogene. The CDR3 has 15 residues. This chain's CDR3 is CASSKARDLTGELFF. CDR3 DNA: TGTGCCAGCAGCAAAGCGCGGGACTTGACCGGGGAGCTGTTTTTT.

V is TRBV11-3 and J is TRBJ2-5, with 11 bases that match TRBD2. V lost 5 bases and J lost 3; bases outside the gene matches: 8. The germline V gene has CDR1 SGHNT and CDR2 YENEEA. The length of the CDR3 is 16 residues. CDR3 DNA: TGTGCCAGCAGCGTTCCACTAGCGGGGGTCAAAGAGACCCAGTACTTC. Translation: CASSVPLAGVKETQYF.

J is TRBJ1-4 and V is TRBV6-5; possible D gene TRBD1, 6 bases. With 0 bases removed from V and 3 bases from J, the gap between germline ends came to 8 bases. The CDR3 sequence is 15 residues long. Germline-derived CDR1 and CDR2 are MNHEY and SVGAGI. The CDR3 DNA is TGTGCCAGCAGTTACTCAGGGGGGTCTAATGAAAAACTGTTTTTT. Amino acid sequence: CASSYSGGSNEKLFF.

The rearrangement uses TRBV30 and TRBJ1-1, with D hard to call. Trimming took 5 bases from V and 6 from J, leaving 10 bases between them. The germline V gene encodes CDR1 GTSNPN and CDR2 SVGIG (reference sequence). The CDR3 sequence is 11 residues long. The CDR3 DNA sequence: TGTGCCTGGTACGACGGAGCTGAAGCTTTCTTT. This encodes CAWYDGAEAFF.

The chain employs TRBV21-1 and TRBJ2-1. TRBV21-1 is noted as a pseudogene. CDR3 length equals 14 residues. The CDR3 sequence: CACPGVQGRNEQFF. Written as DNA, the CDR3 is TGTGCCTGCCCCGGGGTGCAGGGTCGCAATGAGCAGTTCTTC.

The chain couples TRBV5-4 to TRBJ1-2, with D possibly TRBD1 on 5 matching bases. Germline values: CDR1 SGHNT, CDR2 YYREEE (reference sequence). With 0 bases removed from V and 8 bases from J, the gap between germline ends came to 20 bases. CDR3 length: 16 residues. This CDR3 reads CASSLGRREGAAGYTF. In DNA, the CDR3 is TGTGCCAGCAGCTTGGGCCGCAGGGAGGGAGCGGCCGGCTACACCTTC. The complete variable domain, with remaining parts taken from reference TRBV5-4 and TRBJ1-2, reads ETGVTQSPTHLIKTRGQQVTLRCSSQSGHNTVSWYQQALGQGPQFIFQYYREEENGRGNFPPRFSGLQFPNYSSELNVNALELDDSALYLCASSLGRREGAAGYTFGSGTRLTVV.

CDR3 in DNA: TGTGCCAGCAGTTTGTTGACTGAGCAGTTCTTC. Encoded protein: CASSLLTEQFF. J is TRBJ2-1 and V is TRBV28; no reliable D call. Germline lookup yields CDR1 MDHEN and CDR2 SYDVKM. This CDR3 is 11 amino acids long. With 3 bases removed from V and 9 bases from J, the gap between germline ends came to 6 bases.

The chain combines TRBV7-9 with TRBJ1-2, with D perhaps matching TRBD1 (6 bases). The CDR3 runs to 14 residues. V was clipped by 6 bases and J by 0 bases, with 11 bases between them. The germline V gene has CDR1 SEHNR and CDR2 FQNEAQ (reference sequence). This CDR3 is CASRGDITNYGYTF. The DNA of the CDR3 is TGTGCCAGCAGGGGGGACATAACTAACTATGGCTACACCTTC.

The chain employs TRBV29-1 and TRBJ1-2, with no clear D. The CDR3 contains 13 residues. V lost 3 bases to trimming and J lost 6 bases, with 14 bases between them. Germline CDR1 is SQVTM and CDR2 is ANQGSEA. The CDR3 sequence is CSVEMTAEHGYTF. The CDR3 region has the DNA TGCAGCGTTGAGATGACGGCAGAACATGGCTACACCTTC.

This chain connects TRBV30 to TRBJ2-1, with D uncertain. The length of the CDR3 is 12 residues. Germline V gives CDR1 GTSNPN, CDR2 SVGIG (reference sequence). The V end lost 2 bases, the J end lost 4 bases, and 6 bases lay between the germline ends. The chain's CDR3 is CAWSPTYNEQFF. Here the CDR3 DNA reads TGTGCCTGGAGTCCGACTTACAATGAGCAGTTCTTC.

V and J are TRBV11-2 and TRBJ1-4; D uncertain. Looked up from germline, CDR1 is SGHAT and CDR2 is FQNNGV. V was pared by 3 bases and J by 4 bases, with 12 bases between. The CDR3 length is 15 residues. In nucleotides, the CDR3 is TGTGCCAGCAGCTTTACGGACGGCCTTAATGAAAAACTGTTTTTT. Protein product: CASSFTDGLNEKLFF.

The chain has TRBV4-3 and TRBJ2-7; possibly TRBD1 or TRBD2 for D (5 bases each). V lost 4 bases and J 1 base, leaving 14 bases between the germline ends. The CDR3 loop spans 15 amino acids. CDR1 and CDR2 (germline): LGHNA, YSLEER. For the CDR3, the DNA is TGCGCCAGCAGCCTGGGGACGACAGATTCCTACGAGCAGTACTTC. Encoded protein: CASSLGTTDSYEQYF.

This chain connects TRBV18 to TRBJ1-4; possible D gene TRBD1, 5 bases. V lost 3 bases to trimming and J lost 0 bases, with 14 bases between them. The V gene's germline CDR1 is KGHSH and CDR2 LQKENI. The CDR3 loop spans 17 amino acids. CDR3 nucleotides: TGTGCCAGCTCACCTTGGGGCAGCCCTGCAACTAATGAAAAACTGTTTTTT. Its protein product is CASSPWGSPATNEKLFF.

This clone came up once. Here the CDR3 reads CASSYWTSAYAYEQYF. For the CDR3, the DNA is TGTGCCAGCAGTTACTGGACTAGCGCCTACGCCTACGAGCAGTACTTC. The chain couples TRBV6-2 or TRBV6-3 to TRBJ2-7; the match to TRBD2 covers 9 bases. Per the germline V gene, CDR1 is MNHEY and CDR2 is SVGEGT. CDR3 length: 16 amino acids. J was trimmed by 2 bases and V by 1 base; bases with no gene match: 6.

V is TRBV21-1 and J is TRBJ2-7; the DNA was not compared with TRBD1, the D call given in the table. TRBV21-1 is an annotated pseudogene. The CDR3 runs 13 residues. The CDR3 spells CASNNRGLHEQYF. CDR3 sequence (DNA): TGTGCCAGCAACAACAGGGGGTTGCACGAGCAGTACTTC.

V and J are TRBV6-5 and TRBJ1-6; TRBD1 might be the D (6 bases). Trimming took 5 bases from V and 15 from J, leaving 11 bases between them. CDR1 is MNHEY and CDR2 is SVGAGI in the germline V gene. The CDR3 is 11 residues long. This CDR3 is CASSHTGILHF. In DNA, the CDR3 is TGTGCCAGCAGTCACACAGGGATCCTCCACTTT.

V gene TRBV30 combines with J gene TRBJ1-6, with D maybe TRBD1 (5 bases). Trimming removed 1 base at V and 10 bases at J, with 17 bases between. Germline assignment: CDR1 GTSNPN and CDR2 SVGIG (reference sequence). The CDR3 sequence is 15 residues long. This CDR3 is CAWSAPRDVKSPLHF. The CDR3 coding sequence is TGTGCCTGGAGTGCCCCCCGGGACGTAAAATCACCCCTCCACTTT.

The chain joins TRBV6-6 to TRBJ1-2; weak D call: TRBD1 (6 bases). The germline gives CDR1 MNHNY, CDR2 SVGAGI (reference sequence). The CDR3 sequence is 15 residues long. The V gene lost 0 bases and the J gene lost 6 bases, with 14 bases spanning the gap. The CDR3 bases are TGTGCCAGCAGTTACTCGAAGACAGGATTGGATGGCTACACCTTC. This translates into CASSYSKTGLDGYTF.

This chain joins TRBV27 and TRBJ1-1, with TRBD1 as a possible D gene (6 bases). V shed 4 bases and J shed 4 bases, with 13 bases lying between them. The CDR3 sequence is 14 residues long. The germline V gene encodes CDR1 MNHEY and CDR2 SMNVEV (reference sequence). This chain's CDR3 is CASSYQGSGTEAFF. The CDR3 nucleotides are TGTGCCAGCAGTTATCAGGGGTCCGGCACTGAAGCTTTCTTT.

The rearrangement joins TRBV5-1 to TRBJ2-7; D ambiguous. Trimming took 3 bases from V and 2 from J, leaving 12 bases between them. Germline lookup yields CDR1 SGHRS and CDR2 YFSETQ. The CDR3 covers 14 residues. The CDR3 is CASSSRDNTYEQYF. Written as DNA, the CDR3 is TGCGCCAGCAGCTCCAGAGACAACACCTACGAGCAGTACTTC.

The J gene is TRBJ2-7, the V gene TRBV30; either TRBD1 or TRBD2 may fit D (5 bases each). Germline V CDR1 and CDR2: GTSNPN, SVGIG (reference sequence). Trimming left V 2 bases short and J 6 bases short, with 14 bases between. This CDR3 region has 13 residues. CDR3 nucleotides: TGTGCCTGGAGTACGGACTTAACAGGCGAGCAGTACTTC. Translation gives CAWSTDLTGEQYF.

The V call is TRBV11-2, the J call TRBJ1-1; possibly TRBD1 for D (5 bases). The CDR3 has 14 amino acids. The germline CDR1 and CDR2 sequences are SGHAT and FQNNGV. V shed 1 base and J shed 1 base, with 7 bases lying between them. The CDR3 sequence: CASSLGQGNTEAFF. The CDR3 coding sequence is TGTGCCAGCAGCTTAGGGCAGGGGAACACTGAAGCTTTCTTT.